What follows are 13 T cell receptor beta chains derived from one specimen sequenced in a study of blood T cell repertoires in COVID-19. The repertoire was sequenced with immunoSEQ multiplex PCR; TCRdb's copy has only in-frame clones and lacks some. The table shows approximately 150,000 clones, with about 81% occurring only once. The sample consisted of peripheral blood. These receptors originate from a woman of 80 years or more with acute or convalescent COVID-19.

The sample holds one count of this clone. V is TRBV12-5 and J is TRBJ1-1; TRBD1 matches at 9 bases. Germline assignment: CDR1 LGHNT and CDR2 FRNRAP. Trimming cost V 7 bases and J 8 bases; bases outside gene matches: 8. This CDR3 is 13 amino acids long. The CDR3 coding sequence is TGTGCTAGTGTTCCGGGACAGGGCAGGGAAGCTTTCTTT. It codes for CASVPGQGREAFF.

This sequence joins TRBV19 and TRBJ1-1; D ambiguous. The CDR3 extends over 13 amino acids. Trimming took off 4 bases at V and 0 bases at J, with 6 bases between the two ends. Per germline, CDR1 LNHDA and CDR2 SQIVND (reference sequence). CDR3 sequence reads: CASSTTMNTEAFF. The CDR3 bases are TGTGCCAGTAGTACGACAATGAACACTGAAGCTTTCTTT.

This clone was seen only once. V and J are TRBV7-8 and TRBJ1-2, with 7 bases matching TRBD1. J gave up 5 bases and V 1 base, and 10 bases lay outside the gene matches. The CDR3 loop spans 16 amino acids. CDR1 and CDR2 (germline): SGHVS, FQNEAQ. The CDR3 sequence: CASSLGFGRGDYGYTF. The CDR3 bases are TGTGCCAGCAGCTTAGGGTTCGGCAGGGGGGATTATGGCTACACCTTC. The full variable domain, in which reference TRBV7-8 and TRBJ1-2 provide the parts outside the CDR3, is GAGVSQSPRYKVAKRGQDVALRCDPISGHVSLFWYQQALGQGPEFLTYFQNEAQLDKSGLPSDRFFAERPEGSVSTLKIQRTQQEDSAVYLCASSLGFGRGDYGYTFGSGTRLTVV.

CDR3 loop: CASSAGWGTGPEKLFF. The CDR3 bases are TGTGCCAGCAGCGCCGGGTGGGGGACAGGGCCTGAAAAACTGTTTTTT. The V gene is TRBV9, the J gene TRBJ1-4, with 9 bases identical to TRBD1. The CDR3 spans 16 residues. V lost 3 bases to trimming and J lost 7 bases; unmatched junction nucleotides: 10. CDR1 and CDR2 from the germline V gene are SGDLS and YYNGEE.

The chain combines TRBV5-1 with TRBJ2-5; maybe TRBD2 (5 bases). CDR1 and CDR2 (germline): SGHRS, YFSETQ. The V and J ends lost 4 bases and 4 bases respectively, with 11 bases between them. The CDR3 has 13 amino acids. The CDR3 region has the DNA TGCGCCAGCAGCAACCCGGGGAGAGAGACCCAGTACTTC. Amino acid sequence: CASSNPGRETQYF.

This clone was observed many times. The genes are TRBV5-1 and TRBJ1-1, with 8 nucleotides matching TRBD1. Looked up from germline, CDR1 is SGHRS and CDR2 is YFSETQ. V shed 4 bases and J 4 bases; nucleotides not matched to a gene: 6. CDR3 length equals 14 residues. The CDR3 DNA reads TGCGCCAGCAGCCGTTTTACAGGGGGCACTGAAGCTTTCTTT. Residues: CASSRFTGGTEAFF.

V is TRBV5-1 and J is TRBJ1-2, with TRBD1 identical over 8 bases. Germline lookup yields CDR1 SGHRS and CDR2 YFSETQ. The CDR3 contains 14 residues. Trimming took 0 bases from V and 7 from J; bases not matched to a gene: 5. CDR3 sequence: CASSLGQGRGGYTF. The CDR3 region has the DNA TGCGCCAGCAGCTTGGGACAGGGGAGAGGTGGCTACACCTTC.

The sample holds one count of this clone. The chain combines TRBV6-2 or TRBV6-3 with TRBJ2-3; TRBD2 aligns across 8 bases. The CDR3 has 19 amino acids. Germline V gene data show CDR1 as MNHEY and CDR2 as SVGEGT. The J segment lost 1 base and the V segment lost 6 bases, leaving 18 bases of the junction unmatched. CDR3 DNA sequence: TGTGCCAGCAGCCCCCTTTGGGCGGGGGGCCCTACACGCACAGATACGCAGTATTTT. Its protein product is CASSPLWAGGPTRTDTQYF.

This rearrangement joins TRBV7-6 to TRBJ1-1, with 7 bases aligning to TRBD1. Germline values: CDR1 SGHVS, CDR2 FNYEAQ. Trimming took 4 bases from V and 1 from J; bases not matched to a gene: 3. The CDR3 consists of 14 residues. This CDR3 reads CASSSGQPNTEAFF. In nucleotides, the CDR3 is TGTGCCAGCAGCTCGGGACAGCCGAACACTGAAGCTTTCTTT.

The chain links TRBV5-1 to TRBJ1-5, with 7 bases matching TRBD1. CDR3 length: 16 residues. The V gene's germline CDR1 is SGHRS and CDR2 YFSETQ. The trim removed 4 bases at V and 2 bases at J, leaving 9 bases unmatched. The CDR3 DNA sequence: TGCGCCAGCAGCCAGACAGGGCCGCCGGGCAATCAGCCCCAGCATTTT. Encoded protein: CASSQTGPPGNQPQHF.

This chain connects TRBV4-3 to TRBJ1-6, with 7 bases fitting TRBD1. The CDR3 length is 15 residues. Germline V gives CDR1 LGHNA, CDR2 YSLEER. J gave up 7 bases and V 6 bases, and 9 bases lay outside the gene matches. The CDR3 sequence: CASRPNRGGNSPLHF. CDR3 sequence (DNA): TGCGCCAGCAGACCAAACAGGGGCGGCAATTCACCCCTCCACTTT.

J is TRBJ2-3 and V is TRBV6-1; 8 nucleotides line up with TRBD2. Germline values: CDR1 MNHNS, CDR2 SASEGT. Trimming removed 2 bases from V and 8 bases from J; junction bases left unmatched: 6. The CDR3 extends over 14 amino acids. CDR3 nucleotide sequence: TGTGCCAGCAGTGAAACCGCAGGGACTAGTACGCAGTATTTT. Encoded protein: CASSETAGTSTQYF.

The chain recombines TRBV4-3 with TRBJ1-5, with 7 positions matching TRBD1. The CDR3 loop spans 15 amino acids. J lost 7 bases, V lost 3 bases, and 9 bases had no gene match. Germline lookup yields CDR1 LGHNA and CDR2 YSLEER. CDR3 sequence reads: CASSQEYRGWQPQHF. As DNA, the CDR3 is TGCGCCAGCAGCCAGGAATACAGGGGTTGGCAGCCCCAGCATTTT.